Listed here is a single T cell receptor (beta chain). Its antigen specificity is not known. The record has no base qualities; no much larger clone is one base away. The data are from a study of blood T cell repertoires in COVID-19 (TCRdb year 2020). Study-level background: Samples from collaborators originated in the United States, Italy and Spain and spanned both the acute and convalescent phases of COVID-19. The repertoires were made available in a free public database intended to serve as a resource for research on the immune response to SARS-CoV-2. Where HLA class I and class II types were available, the types were taken from metadata supplied by the sample provider, not from assay-based typing. The dataset comprised deeply sampled blood TCRbeta repertoires from subjects exposed to, actively infected with, or recovered from COVID-19. The prospective study material was composed of cDNA or gDNA derived from T cells, B-cell-depleted T cells, or PBMCs. The sample metadata nearly always contained a de-identified subject ID, COVID-19 status, age in years and sex. Samples were obtained from the ongoing ImmuneRACE study (first 160 participants) and from about 1,300 subjects provided by 6 global collaborators. The paper's findings and limits, for the study overall: The quantity of clinical and demographic metadata differed by source and by participant and was supplied without curation.

TCRbeta CDR3 regions were amplified from genomic DNA using the immunoSEQ Assay, a bias-controlled multiplex PCR. Concerning the study's data processing: Nucleated cell counts per sample were estimated from amplification of reference gene primers within the assay. To quantify the absolute abundance of each unique TCRbeta CDR3 rearrangement, sequence reads were collapsed and filtered. Productive Simpson clonality was computed per sample as the square root of Simpson's diversity index over productive rearrangements. In its TCRdb copy, this immuneACCESS table keeps in-frame sequences only and misses some clones. Where compared with another copy, unresolved V genes explain less than half of these, and the others have no known cause. That table is the source of V, J and clone size, and D and trimming were worked out from the DNA. The sample contains 250,000 to 300,000 clones, 70% to 90% of them found a single time. The biggest ten clones account for approximately 10% of the sample.

CDR1 LNHNV and CDR2 YYDKDF were looked up in the germline V gene (reference sequence). Germline trimming amounts to 0 bases on V and 7 bases on J, with 10 as the count of junction bases outside the gene matches. The CDR3 spans 17 residues, from the cysteine through the phenylalanine. Solely the CDR3 DNA is kept, with 51 bases framed from the first base. The collaborating institutions used their own protocols to collect whole blood in K2EDTA tubes. Collaborator samples were shipped for TCRbeta analysis as frozen whole blood, isolated PBMCs, or DNA extracted from either sample type. The sequence derives from a woman in her 70s with acute or convalescent COVID-19. The source material was peripheral blood. The chain uses TRBV15 and TRBJ2-1, with 9 bases aligning to TRBD1. The CDR3 here reads CATSRDGGTGLSNEQFF. The DNA is TGTGCCACCAGCAGAGATGGGGGGACAGGGCTATCGAATGAGCAGTTCTTC.